This T cell receptor (beta chain) was documented in a study of T cell responses to AZD1222 COVID-19 vaccine. Study-level background: Some second doses came at about 4 weeks and others at about 12 weeks; these were pooled. Regarding the study as a whole: Repertoires were collected only later (after the peak T cell response had occurred).

Trimming took 7 bases from V and 1 from J, leaving 12 bases between them. CDR3 length: 15 residues. Germline V CDR1 and CDR2: KGHDR, SFDVKD. Points on this clone: As yet, its antigen is unknown.

TCRdb's table, derived via immunoSEQ multiplex PCR, lists solely in-frame clones and lacks some. Seen here are approximately 90,000 clones, less than 90% observed once, and the top ten hold roughly 7.5%. The TCR comes from an adult in good health. Sequenced material: peripheral blood, taken on day 0 of AZD1222 vaccination. This chain joins TRBV24-1 and TRBJ2-2; possible D gene TRBD1, 6 bases. This chain's CDR3 is CATRDGTLNTGELFF. Here the CDR3 DNA reads TGTGCCACCAGGGACGGGACATTGAACACCGGGGAGCTGTTTTTT.